The subject of this entry is one TCR beta chain. In the authors' methods: Estimates of nucleated cell counts were drawn from the amplification of reference gene primers. Generated by immunoSEQ multiplex PCR, the TCRdb table keeps only in-frame clones and is missing some. V and J calls plus clone size are reproduced from that table; the DNA served to infer D and trimming. This table holds 150,000 to 200,000 clones, 70% to 90% found once. The sample comes from a study of blood T cell repertoires in COVID-19. Overall study: COVID-19 samples from acute and convalescent phases originated in the United States, Italy and Spain. In each case, the material was cDNA or gDNA derived from T cells, B-cell-depleted T cells, or PBMCs.

This CDR3 has 13 residues. Germline CDR1 is MGHRA and CDR2 is YSYEKL. V was cut by 1 base and J by 3 bases, with 6 bases left in between. The TCR originated in a woman of 80 years or more with acute or convalescent COVID-19. The chain joins TRBV4-1 to TRBJ1-1, with TRBD1 as a possible D gene (5 bases). Material: peripheral blood. For the CDR3, the DNA is TGCGCCAGCAGCCAAGCGGGGGACACTGAAGCTTTCTTT. As protein: CASSQAGDTEAFF.